One and the same sample provided the 19 T cell receptor beta chains below, sequenced in a study of graft-versus-host responses after intestinal transplantation. Sequencing was performed with immunoSEQ multiplex PCR; in TCRdb, only in-frame clones are kept and a portion is missing. This table has over 70,000 clones, almost 90% appearing once. No antigen has been identified for these receptors. Material: unstimulated CD8+ T cells sorted from spleen or lymph node cells, obtained before transplant. The receptors were gathered from a human donor who was the organ donor for an intestinal transplant.

This clone appeared a few times. This chain connects TRBV7-8 to TRBJ2-7, with D possibly matching TRBD1 (5 bases). The length of the CDR3 is 14 residues. Germline loops: CDR1 SGHVS, CDR2 FQNEAQ. V dropped 5 bases and J dropped 1 base, with 12 bases sitting between them. CDR3 DNA: TGTGCCAGCAGCGGTTACAGGACGTCCTACGAGCAGTACGTC. Translation: CASSGYRTSYEQYV.

The chain employs TRBV7-9 and TRBJ2-7, with D unresolved. Germline V gene lookup returns CDR1 SEHNR and CDR2 FQNEAQ (reference sequence). V was clipped by 4 bases and J by 4 bases, with 8 bases between them. The CDR3 length is 12 residues. The chain's CDR3 is CASSYNSYEQYV. In DNA, the CDR3 is TGTGCCAGCAGCTATAACAGTTACGAGCAGTACGTC.

The chain carries TRBV2 and TRBJ2-6; 11 bases match TRBD1. The length of the CDR3 is 19 residues. The junction had 12 bases not matched to a gene; V was cut back by 6 bases and J by 2 bases. CDR1 and CDR2 from the germline V gene are SNHLY and FYNNEI. CDR3 sequence: CASRAFVGQGAAGANVLTF. CDR3 nucleotides: TGTGCCAGCAGAGCCTTCGTAGGACAGGGGGCTGCTGGGGCCAACGTCCTGACTTTC.

The V and J genes are TRBV27 and TRBJ1-2; no definite D call. Germline-derived CDR1 and CDR2 are MNHEY and SMNVEV (reference sequence). The ends were cut back, 3 bases at V and 4 bases at J, with 9 bases in the middle. This CDR3 has 13 amino acids. CDR3 coding DNA: TGTGCCAGCAGTTTGGCGGCCAGCTATGGCTACACCTTC. Translated: CASSLAASYGYTF.

This clone was seen only once. The J gene is TRBJ2-3, the V gene TRBV30; no firm D call. There are 12 residues in the CDR3. V was trimmed by 1 base and J by 15 bases, leaving 17 bases between them. CDR1 is GTSNPN, CDR2 SVGIG, per germline (reference sequence). The DNA for the CDR3 is TGTGCCTGGAGTGACCTGACTGGAGAAAGTTATTTT. Its protein product is CAWSDLTGESYF. The variable domain in full, with the rest retrieved from reference TRBV30 and TRBJ2-3, is SQTIHQWPATLVQPVGSPLSLECTVEGTSNPNLYWYRQAAGRGLQLLFYSVGIGQISSEVPQNLSASRPQDRQFILSSKKLLLSDSGFYLCAWSDLTGESYFGPGTRLTVL.

This chain links TRBV15 with TRBJ2-5, with no clear D. The CDR3 runs to 17 residues. CDR1 LNHNV and CDR2 YYDKDF come from the germline V gene (reference sequence). Trimming pared 1 base from V and 7 bases from J, leaving 22 bases between. The CDR3 sequence is CATSRVSGARLLGTQYF. CDR3 coding DNA: TGTGCCACCAGCAGAGTCTCCGGTGCGCGGTTGTTGGGGACCCAGTACTTC. Filled out from reference TRBV15 and TRBJ2-5, the complete variable domain reads DAMVIQNPRYQVTQFGKPVTLSCSQTLNHNVMYWYQQKSSQAPKLLFHYYDKDFNNEADTPDNFQSRRPNTSFCFLDIRSPGLGDTAMYLCATSRVSGARLLGTQYFGPGTRLLVL.

This chain links TRBV28 with TRBJ1-1, with D perhaps TRBD1 (5 bases). V lost 2 bases and J 6 bases, leaving 16 bases between the germline ends. Germline assignment: CDR1 MDHEN and CDR2 SYDVKM. CDR3 length equals 15 residues. The CDR3 reads CASSLIGGGTAEAFF. In DNA, the CDR3 is TGTGCCAGCAGTTTAATCGGGGGGGGAACGGCTGAAGCTTTCTTT.

The chain is built from TRBV7-9 and TRBJ1-1, with 7 bases that match TRBD1. The CDR3 covers 11 residues. CDR1 is SEHNR, CDR2 FQNEAQ, per germline (reference sequence). Germline trimming cut 5 bases from V and 11 bases from J; bases unmatched to any gene: 5. This chain's CDR3 is CASSLGGSAFF. CDR3 nucleotides: TGTGCCAGCAGCCTAGGGGGCTCGGCTTTCTTT.

J is TRBJ2-1 and V is TRBV29-1, with 10 bases lining up with TRBD1. The germline gives CDR1 SQVTM, CDR2 ANQGSEA. V trimming: 4 bases; J trimming: 3 bases; junction bases outside the gene matches: 3. The CDR3 contains 14 residues. The DNA of the CDR3 is TGCAGCGTTGTGGGGACAGGGGTCTACAATGAGCAGTTCTTC. It yields the protein CSVVGTGVYNEQFF.

This clone was counted between two and nine times. V and J are TRBV6-1 and TRBJ2-7, with 7 positions matching TRBD2. V lost 6 bases to trimming and J lost 5 bases; unmatched junction nucleotides: 10. Germline values: CDR1 MNHNS, CDR2 SASEGT. The CDR3 length is 14 residues. CDR3 region: CASRGYGGYHEQYV. The CDR3 region has the DNA TGTGCCAGCAGGGGCTACGGGGGGTACCACGAGCAGTACGTC.

This chain uses TRBV9 with TRBJ1-4, with TRBD1 identical over 8 bases. The V segment lost 3 bases and the J segment 7 bases; nucleotides outside the gene matches: 11. The CDR3 totals 16 residues. Germline V gene data show CDR1 as SGDLS and CDR2 as YYNGEE. The CDR3 DNA follows: TGTGCCAGCAGCGGATGGACAGGGAATAAGGTTGAAAAACTGTTTTTT. Protein: CASSGWTGNKVEKLFF.

This chain connects TRBV5-6 to TRBJ2-7; TRBD1 aligns across 8 bases. Germline CDR1 reads SGHDT; CDR2 reads YYEEEE. This CDR3 has 17 amino acids. V lost 2 bases to trimming and J lost 2 bases; unmatched junction nucleotides: 12. The CDR3 region is CASSLAYRGINPYEQYV. In DNA form, the CDR3 reads TGTGCCAGCAGCTTAGCATACAGGGGGATCAATCCCTACGAGCAGTACGTC.

J is TRBJ2-2 and V is TRBV28, with 7 positions matching TRBD2. Losses at the gene ends were 3 bases for V and 1 base for J; bases not matched to a gene: 5. This CDR3 has 16 residues. Germline V gene sequence: CDR1 MDHEN, CDR2 SYDVKM. The CDR3 region is CASSFDAGVNTGELFF. The CDR3 coding sequence is TGTGCCAGCAGTTTCGACGCGGGGGTGAACACCGGGGAGCTGTTTTTT.

The CDR3 sequence: CASSVRDYSYEQYV. CDR3 coding DNA: TGTGCCAGCAGCGTGCGGGACTACTCATACGAGCAGTACGTC. The gene calls are TRBV5-5 and TRBJ2-7, with 7 bases fitting TRBD2. In germline, CDR1 is SGHKS, CDR2 YYEKEE (reference sequence). V lost 4 bases to trimming and J lost 4 bases; unmatched junction nucleotides: 8. The CDR3 sequence is 14 residues long.

This sequence joins TRBV7-2 and TRBJ1-5, with 10 bases aligning to TRBD1. V shed 4 bases, J shed 7 bases, and the junction held 7 bases outside the gene matches. The CDR3 has 15 amino acids. Germline values: CDR1 SGHTA, CDR2 FQGNSA. The CDR3 spells CASSWPGTGVQPQHF. Here the CDR3 DNA reads TGTGCCAGCAGCTGGCCCGGGACAGGGGTCCAGCCCCAGCATTTT.

CDR3 loop: CASSSRTAEAFF. DNA for the CDR3: TGTGCCAGCAGCTCCCGGACAGCAGAAGCTTTCTTT. This sequence joins TRBV7-9 and TRBJ1-1; D might be TRBD1 (6 bases). CDR1 SEHNR and CDR2 FQNEAQ come from the germline V gene (reference sequence). The CDR3 has 12 residues. V lost 4 bases and J lost 8, with 11 bases in between. Based on the CDR3 plus reference TRBV7-9 and TRBJ1-1, the full variable domain is DTGVSQNPRHKITKRGQNVTFRCDPISEHNRLYWYRQTLGQGPEFLTYFQNEAQLEKSRLLSDRFSAERPKGSFSTLEIQRTEQGDSAMYLCASSSRTAEAFFGQGTRLTVV.

This chain connects TRBV19 to TRBJ1-3; a weak D match, TRBD1 (5 bases). V shed 3 bases and J shed 3 bases, with 15 bases lying between them. CDR1 is LNHDA, CDR2 SQIVND, per germline (reference sequence). The CDR3 totals 16 residues. Written as DNA, the CDR3 is TGTGCCAGTAGTATCCCCGGGGCGGGATATGGAAACACCATATATTTT. Translating it yields CASSIPGAGYGNTIYF.

On this clone itself: The same CDR3 arises from other DNA sequences in this sample as well. V and J are TRBV27 and TRBJ2-1; D is possibly TRBD2 (6 bases). V lost 0 bases, J lost 1 base, and 7 bases lay in between. Per the germline V gene, CDR1 is MNHEY and CDR2 is SMNVEV (reference sequence). The CDR3 contains 15 residues. This CDR3 reads CASSLSGGSYNEQFF. CDR3 DNA sequence: TGTGCCAGCAGTTTATCGGGGGGTTCCTACAATGAGCAGTTCTTC.

The chain links TRBV25-1 to TRBJ1-1, with D uncertain. CDR3 length: 16 amino acids. Germline assignment: CDR1 MGHDK and CDR2 SYGVNS. V was trimmed by 2 bases and J by 8 bases, leaving 21 bases between them. The CDR3 sequence: CASSELPREGYSEAFF. In DNA, the CDR3 is TGTGCCAGCAGTGAACTCCCCCGGGAGGGATATTCAGAAGCTTTCTTT. Full variable domain (remainder filled in from reference TRBV25-1 and TRBJ1-1): EADIYQTPRYLVIGTGKKITLECSQTMGHDKMYWYQQDPGMELHLIHYSYGVNSTEKGDLSSESTVSRIRTEHFPLTLESARPSHTSQYLCASSELPREGYSEAFFGQGTRLTVV.